This T cell receptor beta chain is drawn from a study of T cells after yellow fever vaccination. Study background: Preparation used SMART-Seq v4 Ultra Low Input for the low-cell-number fractions.

This clonotype has just a few counts. Its antigen is undetermined. TCRdb processed the 5' RACE reads anew with MiXCR; each CDR3 protein has one entry. The repertoire has some 550,000 distinct CDR3 sequences, 15% to 20% of them found once; the top ten carry roughly 13%. Study results and limitations: Detected again after the booster were most primary-vaccination clones, at nearly 97% CD4 and roughly 88% CD8.

The sequence derives from a man aged 25 to 40 who received the YFV17D yellow fever vaccine. This sample comprised PBMCs, obtained 15 days after the yellow fever booster vaccination.

The CDR3 region has the DNA TGTGCCAGCAGTTACTCCAGCGGGCTAGGGGAAGAGACCCAGTACTTC. This gives the protein CASSYSSGLGEETQYF. The chain joins TRBV6-5 to TRBJ2-5; TRBD2 is a possible D gene (6 bases). This CDR3 has 16 amino acids. Germline assignment: CDR1 MNHEY and CDR2 SVGAGI. The V end was cut by 0 bases, the J end by 3 bases, with 14 bases between.